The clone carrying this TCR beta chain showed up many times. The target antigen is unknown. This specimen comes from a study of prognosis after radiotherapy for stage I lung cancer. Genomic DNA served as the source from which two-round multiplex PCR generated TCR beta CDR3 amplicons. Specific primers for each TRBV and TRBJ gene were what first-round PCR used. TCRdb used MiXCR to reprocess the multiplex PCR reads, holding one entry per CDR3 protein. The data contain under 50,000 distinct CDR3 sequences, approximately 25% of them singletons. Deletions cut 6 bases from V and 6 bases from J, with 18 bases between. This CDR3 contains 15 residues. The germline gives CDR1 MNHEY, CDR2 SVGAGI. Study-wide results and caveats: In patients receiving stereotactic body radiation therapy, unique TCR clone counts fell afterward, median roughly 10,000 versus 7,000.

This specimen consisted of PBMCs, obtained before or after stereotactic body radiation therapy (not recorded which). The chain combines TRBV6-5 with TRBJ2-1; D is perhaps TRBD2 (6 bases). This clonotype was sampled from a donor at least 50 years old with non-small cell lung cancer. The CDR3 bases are TGTGCCAGCAGCAGAACAGGACTACAGGCCAATGAGCAGTTCTTC. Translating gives CASSRTGLQANEQFF.